This T cell receptor (beta chain) is drawn from a study of shared clonotypes between healthy human individuals. Clones were read by immunoSEQ multiplex PCR, and TCRdb kept only the in-frame ones, dropping some. The sample lists some 2.1 million clones, around 93% seen once, with approximately 1.6% in the top ten. Trimming took 3 bases from V and 9 from J, leaving 23 bases between them. Germline V CDR1 and CDR2: LNHNV, YYDKDF (reference sequence). The CDR3 is made up of 16 amino acids. Naive CD8 cells lacked CD45RO, underwent positive selection for CCR7 and left out terminally differentiated effector memory CD45RA+ cells.

This TCR was sampled from a man between 18 and 35 years old in good health. Some clones in this sample may be carry-over from other donors' samples. Specimen: naive CD8+ T cells from PBMCs. V gene TRBV15 combines with J gene TRBJ2-5; D is ambiguous. The CDR3 sequence: CATSSGVAFNYEAQYF. CDR3 coding DNA: TGTGCCACCAGCAGTGGCGTGGCCTTTAATTACGAGGCCCAGTACTTC.